This is a list of T cell receptor beta chains from one sample in a study of CD8 T cells in Susac syndrome. Using its own MiXCR run on the immunoSEQ multiplex PCR reads, TCRdb lists one record per CDR3 protein. Here the sample spans some 150,000 distinct CDR3 sequences, roughly 95% being singletons. The source material was CD8+ T cells from PBMCs. These receptors were taken from a human donor with multiple sclerosis. CDR3s include the opening cysteine and the closing phenylalanine or tryptophan. A D gene is named only where the DNA matches it firmly. Size is omitted from some rows. Given values are once, few, many or a class for expanded clones.

V	D	length	size	J	DNA	CDR3
TRBV5-1	TRBD1	14	few	TRBJ1-6	TGCGCCAGCAGCCGGGACAGGAGGAATTCACCCCTCCACTTT	CASSRDRRNSPLHF
TRBV7-2	TRBD1	15	NA	TRBJ1-5	TGTGCCAGCAGCACCCGGGACAGCTGGGATCAGCCCCAGCATTTT	CASSTRDSWDQPQHF
TRBV29-1	NA	12	NA	TRBJ1-1	TGCAGCGTTGTGGCAGGAACAACTGAAGCTTTCTTT	CSVVAGTTEAFF
TRBV5-1	TRBD1	15	NA	TRBJ2-7	TGCGCCAGCAGCTTGCCGCGACAGGGGCCTCAAGAGCAGTACTTC	CASSLPRQGPQEQYF
TRBV12-3/TRBV12-4	NA	16	NA	TRBJ2-2	TGTGCCAGCAGTCCAGAACCGGGACAACACACCGGGGAGCTGTTTTTT	CASSPEPGQHTGELFF
TRBV5-1	TRBD1	15	NA	TRBJ2-7	TGCGCCAGCAGCGAGGGGACAGGGACCATCTACGAGCAGTACTTC	CASSEGTGTIYEQYF
TRBV12-3/TRBV12-4	TRBD2	15	NA	TRBJ2-1	TGTGCCAGCAGTTCCGGGACTAGCGGGGGAGGTGAGCAGTTCTTC	CASSSGTSGGGEQFF
TRBV11-1	TRBD1	20	NA	TRBJ2-6	TGTGCCAGCAGCCTAGATGGGACCTTAGGACAGGGCTCTGGGGCCAACGTCCTGACTTTC	CASSLDGTLGQGSGANVLTF
TRBV20-1	NA	13	NA	TRBJ2-2	TGCAGTGCTAGCAGGGAGAACACCGGGGAGCTGTTTTTT	CSASRENTGELFF
TRBV30	TRBD1	14	NA	TRBJ1-5	TGTGCCTGGGAGCGGACAGGGGGCAATCAGCCCCAGCATTTT	CAWERTGGNQPQHF
TRBV2	TRBD2	16	NA	TRBJ2-1	TGTGCCAGCAGCCTCGGACTAGCGGGGCCCTTTCTCGAGCAGTTCTTC	CASSLGLAGPFLEQFF
TRBV20-1	NA	14	NA	TRBJ1-2	TGCAGTGCTGCACCAAGGGGAAGGGCGGTTGGCTACACCTTC	CSAAPRGRAVGYTF
TRBV3-1	TRBD1	15	NA	TRBJ2-5	TGTGCCAGCAGCCAGGGACAGGGGGCCGAAGAGACCCAGTACTTC	CASSQGQGAEETQYF
TRBV4-2	NA	15	NA	TRBJ2-7	TGTGCCAGCAGCCCGGAGCTGGACGGGGACTACGAGCAGTACTTC	CASSPELDGDYEQYF
TRBV9	NA	16	NA	TRBJ1-6	TGTGCCAGCAGCGGCCGCATAAGCTCCTATAATTCACCCCTCCACTTT	CASSGRISSYNSPLHF
TRBV13	TRBD1	17	NA	TRBJ2-6	TGTGCCAGCAGCTTCGGGACAGCCTTCTCTGGGGCCAACGTCCTGACTTTC	CASSFGTAFSGANVLTF
TRBV29-1	NA	17	NA	TRBJ2-5	TGCAGCGTTGAATTTGGGGATGGGCAGGGTTCGAGTGAGACCCAGTACTTC	CSVEFGDGQGSSETQYF
TRBV3-1	NA	18	NA	TRBJ2-1	TGTGCCAGCAGCCAAGATGTAACTAGCCGAAACCCCGGCAATGAGCAGTTCTTC	CASSQDVTSRNPGNEQFF
TRBV6-5	NA	14	NA	TRBJ2-1	TGTGCCAGCAGCTACCTAGGCCTTGCTAATGAGCAGTTCTTC	CASSYLGLANEQFF
TRBV29-1	NA	16	NA	TRBJ2-2	TGCAGCGTTGAAAGGATAGAACAGGTTGTCACCGGGGAGCTGTTTTTT	CSVERIEQVVTGELFF
TRBV20-1	TRBD1	13	NA	TRBJ2-7	TGCAGTGCTAGAGGGGGACAGGGGTACGAGCAGTACTTC	CSARGGQGYEQYF
TRBV30	NA	16	NA	TRBJ1-5	TGTGCCTGGAGTGTACGCTCACATTATAGCAATCAGCCCCAGCATTTT	CAWSVRSHYSNQPQHF
TRBV9	NA	15	NA	TRBJ1-2	TGTGCCAGCAGCACCCGAGTAGGTACCGACTATGGCTACACCTTC	CASSTRVGTDYGYTF
TRBV30	NA	10	NA	TRBJ2-3	TGTGCCTGGGGGCTATGGGCGCAGTATTTT	CAWGLWAQYF
TRBV4-2	NA	15	NA	TRBJ1-1	TGTGCCAGCAGCCAAGCCGGATGGGAAAACACTGAAGCTTTCTTT	CASSQAGWENTEAFF
TRBV3-1	NA	13	NA	TRBJ1-1	TGTGCCAGCAGCCAGGACAGTCAAAGTGAAGCTTTCTTT	CASSQDSQSEAFF
TRBV30	TRBD2	10	once	TRBJ2-3	TGTGCCTGGTCGACTAGCCTGCAGTATTTT	CAWSTSLQYF
TRBV29-1	NA	13	NA	TRBJ2-2	TGCAGCGTTGAGGGCAGGGCCACCGGGGAGCTGTTTTTT	CSVEGRATGELFF
TRBV5-1	NA	13	NA	TRBJ2-7	TGCGCCAGCAGCATGGACCCTGGCTACGAGCAGTACTTC	CASSMDPGYEQYF
TRBV5-1	TRBD2	17	NA	TRBJ2-5	TGCGCCAGCAGTTCCGAGCTCGGGGGGGGCGCCTTGGAGACCCAGTACTTC	CASSSELGGGALETQYF
TRBV7-9	NA	14	NA	TRBJ2-3	TGTGCCAGCAGCTTAACAGGGAAGCCAGATACGCAGTATTTT	CASSLTGKPDTQYF
TRBV7-9	NA	14	NA	TRBJ2-7	TGTGCCAGCAGCGTTAGGACAGCCTCCTACGAGCAGTACTTC	CASSVRTASYEQYF
TRBV13	TRBD2	15	NA	TRBJ2-1	TGTGCCAGCAGCTTGACTAGCGGGGTAAACAATGAGCAGTTCTTC	CASSLTSGVNNEQFF
TRBV5-1	NA	12	NA	TRBJ1-1	TGCGCCAGCAAGTTAGGGAACACTGAAGCTTTCTTT	CASKLGNTEAFF
TRBV6-6	TRBD1	13	NA	TRBJ2-7	TGTGCCAGCAAAGGGACAGGGCTGGACGAGCAGTACTTC	CASKGTGLDEQYF
TRBV28	NA	14	few	TRBJ2-7	TGTGCCAGCAGTTTGGGGGGTTCCTCCTACGAGCAGTACTTC	CASSLGGSSYEQYF
TRBV7-9	NA	11	NA	TRBJ2-7	TGTGCCAGCAGCCCCGGTAGCGAGCAGTACTTC	CASSPGSEQYF
TRBV4-1	TRBD2	15	NA	TRBJ2-2	TGCGCCAGCAGCCAGGTGGGACTAAACACCGGGGAGCTGTTTTTT	CASSQVGLNTGELFF
TRBV9	NA	13	NA	TRBJ2-5	TGTGCCAGCAGCGTATCGGTAACGGAGACCCAGTACTTC	CASSVSVTETQYF
TRBV27	NA	15	once	TRBJ2-7	TGTGCCAGCAGTTTAAGTTGGCCCGGATCCTACGAGCAGTACTTC	CASSLSWPGSYEQYF
TRBV12-3/TRBV12-4	NA	12	NA	TRBJ1-5	TGTGCCAGCTCACCACCGAATCAGCCCCAGCATTTT	CASSPPNQPQHF
TRBV20-1	NA	13	NA	TRBJ1-5	TGCAGTGCTAGACACCTGACCAATCAGCCCCAGCATTTT	CSARHLTNQPQHF